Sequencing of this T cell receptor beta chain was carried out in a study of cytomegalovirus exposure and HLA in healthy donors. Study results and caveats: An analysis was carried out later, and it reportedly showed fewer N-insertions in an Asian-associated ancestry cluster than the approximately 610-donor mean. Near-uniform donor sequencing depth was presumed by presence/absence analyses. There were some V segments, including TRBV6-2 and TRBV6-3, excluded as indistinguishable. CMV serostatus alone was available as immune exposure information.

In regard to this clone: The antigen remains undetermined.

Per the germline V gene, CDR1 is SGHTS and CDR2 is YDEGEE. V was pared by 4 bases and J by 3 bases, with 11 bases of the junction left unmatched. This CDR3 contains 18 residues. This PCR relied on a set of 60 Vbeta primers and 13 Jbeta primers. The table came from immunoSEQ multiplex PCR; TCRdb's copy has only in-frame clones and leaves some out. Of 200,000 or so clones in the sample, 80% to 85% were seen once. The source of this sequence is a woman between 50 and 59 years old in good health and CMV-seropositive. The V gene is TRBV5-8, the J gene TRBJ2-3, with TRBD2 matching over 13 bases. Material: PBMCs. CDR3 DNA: TGTGCCAGCAGCCCGATAACGACTAGCGGGGGGTGGACAGATACGCAGTATTTT. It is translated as CASSPITTSGGWTDTQYF.